Listed here are 8 T cell receptor beta chains from one sample, sequenced in a study of CD8+ T cells in alopecia areata (dated by TCRdb to 2016 to 2019). Library preparation employed the immunoSEQ multiplex PCR assay. RNA was extracted from all samples and reverse transcribed into cDNA as template for TCR sequencing. TCRdb mirrors the immuneACCESS table, restricted to in-frame sequences. Some clones are absent from its copies; in checked studies, under half trace to an unresolved V gene, and the reason for the others is unknown. The sample yields about 190,000 clones; 45% to 75% were counted once. Approximately 0.63% of the sample comes from the top ten. What the time point label conveys for this sample: 4 weeks on oral tofacitinib. The treatment or condition label on this specimen signifies: oral pan-JAK inhibitor, 5-10 mg twice daily. Sequencing used CD4+ T cells sorted from blood, obtained at week 4, from a patient treated with tofacitinib. These TCRs come from a human donor with alopecia areata.

The chain is built from TRBV29-1 and TRBJ2-1; weak D call: TRBD2 (5 bases). V was pared by 7 bases and J by 7 bases, with 14 bases between. Looked up from germline, CDR1 is SQVTM and CDR2 is ANQGSEA. This CDR3 spans 12 amino acids. In nucleotides, the CDR3 is TGCAGCGCCGGGATAGGGAATAATGAGCAGTTCTTC. The encoded protein is CSAGIGNNEQFF.

The chain employs TRBV28 and TRBJ2-5; TRBD1 matches at 8 bases. Germline-derived CDR1 and CDR2 are MDHEN and SYDVKM. Trimming at V came to 5 bases and at J to 2 bases, leaving 10 bases not matched to a gene. The length of the CDR3 is 16 residues. In DNA, the CDR3 is TGTGCCAGCAGTCCCCGGACAGGGTGGGGGCAAGAGACCCAGTACTTC. Translating gives CASSPRTGWGQETQYF.

V and J are TRBV11-2 and TRBJ2-1; TRBD2 agrees at 7 bases. Germline loops: CDR1 SGHAT, CDR2 FQNNGV. This CDR3 region has 14 residues. After removal of 7 bases from V and 5 bases from J, the junction contained 8 bases not matched to a gene. The CDR3: CASTPERGDNEQFF. The CDR3 DNA sequence: TGTGCCAGCACCCCTGAGCGGGGTGACAATGAGCAGTTCTTC.

A few counts support this clone. The CDR3 loop is CGLRAGGGEQYF. CDR3 nucleotide sequence: TGCGGCCTTCGAGCGGGAGGTGGTGAGCAGTACTTC. The rearrangement links TRBV29-1 to TRBJ2-7; TRBD2 agrees at 9 bases. The CDR3 is 12 residues long. CDR1 and CDR2 from the germline V gene are SQVTM and ANQGSEA.

Only one count was recorded for this clone. The chain recombines TRBV30 with TRBJ1-5; TRBD1 agrees at 8 bases. V was pared by 1 base and J by 2 bases, with 10 bases of the junction left unmatched. Germline V gene sequence: CDR1 GTSNPN, CDR2 SVGIG (reference sequence). The CDR3 has 17 residues. CDR3 sequence reads: CAWSAKAGGAGNQPQHF. CDR3 sequence (DNA): TGTGCCTGGAGTGCAAAAGCAGGGGGCGCGGGCAATCAGCCCCAGCATTTT.

The chain links TRBV7-9 to TRBJ1-3; no definite D call. V lost 0 bases and J 2 bases, leaving 2 bases between the germline ends. CDR1 is SEHNR and CDR2 is FQNEAQ in the germline V gene (reference sequence). The CDR3 length is 13 residues. CDR3 sequence: CASSLATGNTIYF. As DNA, the CDR3 is TGTGCCAGCAGCTTAGCAACTGGAAACACCATATATTTT.

This chain joins TRBV29-1 and TRBJ2-7; the match to TRBD1 covers 8 bases. Germline V gene lookup returns CDR1 SQVTM and CDR2 ANQGSEA. V dropped 4 bases and J dropped 3; count of bases not matched to a gene: 5. The CDR3 has 13 amino acids. The CDR3 coding sequence is TGCAGCGTTGGACAGGGGACCTTCTACGAGCAGTACTTC. Residues: CSVGQGTFYEQYF.

This chain uses TRBV5-1 with TRBJ2-5; 8 bases are a match to TRBD2. With V trimmed by 3 bases and J by 5 bases, 6 bases remained unmatched. Germline values: CDR1 SGHRS, CDR2 YFSETQ. The CDR3 is 14 residues long. DNA for the CDR3: TGCGCCAGCAGCTCAGGACTAGCCGGGGAGACCCAGTACTTC. This sequence encodes CASSSGLAGETQYF.